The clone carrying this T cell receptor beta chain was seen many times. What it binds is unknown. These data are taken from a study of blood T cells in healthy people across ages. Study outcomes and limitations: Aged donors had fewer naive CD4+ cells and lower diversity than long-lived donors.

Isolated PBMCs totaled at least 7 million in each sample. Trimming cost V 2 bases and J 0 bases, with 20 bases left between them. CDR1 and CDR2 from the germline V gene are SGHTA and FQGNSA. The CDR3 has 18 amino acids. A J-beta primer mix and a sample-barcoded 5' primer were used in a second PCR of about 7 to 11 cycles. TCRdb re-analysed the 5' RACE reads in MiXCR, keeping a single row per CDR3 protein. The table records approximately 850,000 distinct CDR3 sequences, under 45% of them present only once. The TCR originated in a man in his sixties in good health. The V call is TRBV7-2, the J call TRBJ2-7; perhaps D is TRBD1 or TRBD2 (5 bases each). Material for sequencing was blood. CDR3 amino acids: CASSLPYRAGRSSYEQYF. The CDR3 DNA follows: TGTGCCAGCAGCTTACCCTATAGGGCAGGGAGAAGCTCCTACGAGCAGTACTTC.